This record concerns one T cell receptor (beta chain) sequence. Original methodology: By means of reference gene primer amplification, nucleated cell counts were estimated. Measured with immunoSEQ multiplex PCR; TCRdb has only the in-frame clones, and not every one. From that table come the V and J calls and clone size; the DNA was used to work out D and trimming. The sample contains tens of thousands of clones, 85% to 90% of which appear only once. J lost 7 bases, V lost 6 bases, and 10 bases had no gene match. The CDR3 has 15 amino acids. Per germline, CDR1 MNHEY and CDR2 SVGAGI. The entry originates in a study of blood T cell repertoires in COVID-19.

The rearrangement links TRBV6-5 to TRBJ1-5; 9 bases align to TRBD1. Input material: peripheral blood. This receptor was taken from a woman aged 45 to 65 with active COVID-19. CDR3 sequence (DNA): TGTGCCAGCAGACCAGGGGGACAGGGCTGGCAGCCCCAGCATTTT. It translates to CASRPGGQGWQPQHF.